The source of this T cell receptor beta chain is a study of T-cell reconstitution after alpha-beta-depleted transplantation in children. Unique molecular identifiers were built into the TCRbeta library. A single record per CDR3 protein comes from TCRdb applying MiXCR to the PCR reads. The data show some 300,000 distinct CDR3 sequences, with about 9.4% seen just once and 2% to 2.5% held by the top ten. This clonotype was observed a few times. The CDR3 sequence is 15 residues long. The sample was PBMCs from the stem cell graft donor, taken from the stem cell graft. The sequence was obtained from a human donor who donated a stem cell graft to a child with acute lymphoblastic leukemia. V and J are TRBV21-1 and TRBJ1-1; the table's D call of TRBD1 was not tested on the DNA. TRBV21-1 is a pseudogene. CDR3 DNA: TGTGCCAGCAGCAAGGGGCGGGTGTTGGACACTGAAGCTTTCTTT. Translating it yields CASSKGRVLDTEAFF.